The present T cell receptor beta chain was sequenced within a study of blood T cell repertoires in COVID-19. Study background: Sample material is recorded as cDNA or gDNA derived from T cells, B-cell-depleted T cells, or PBMCs.

Libraries were prepared by immunoSEQ multiplex PCR; TCRdb keeps only in-frame clonotypes and omits some of them. The sample comprises around 82,000 clones, 65% to 90% of which are singletons, and roughly 9.1% rests with the top ten. The V end lost 10 bases, the J end lost 2 bases, and 14 bases lay between the germline ends. Germline values: CDR1 LGHDT, CDR2 YNNKEL (reference sequence). The CDR3 loop spans 13 amino acids. The rearrangement links TRBV3-1 (or the pseudogene TRBV3-2) to TRBJ1-1, with D possibly TRBD1 on 6 matching bases. The TCR originated in a man aged 50 to 60 with COVID-19, enrolled during active disease. Material for sequencing was peripheral blood. Here the CDR3 reads CATRGAGNTEAFF. CDR3 nucleotides: TGTGCCACCAGGGGAGCGGGTAACACTGAAGCTTTCTTT.